Listed here are 2 T cell receptor beta chains from one sample, sequenced in a study of blood T cell repertoires in COVID-19. Some clones are missing from TCRdb's copy, which holds only in-frame ones; the method was immunoSEQ multiplex PCR. The table lists a few hundred thousand clones, 89% of them singletons. The sequenced sample consisted of peripheral blood. These receptors were obtained from a middle-aged woman who had recovered from COVID-19.

The chain recombines TRBV15 with TRBJ2-6; no clear D gene. Trimming removed 1 base at V and 0 bases at J, with 7 bases between. Germline CDR1 reads LNHNV; CDR2 reads YYDKDF (reference sequence). This CDR3 is built from 16 residues. This CDR3 reads CATSRGALSGANVLTF. The CDR3 bases are TGTGCCACCAGCAGAGGAGCACTCTCTGGGGCCAACGTCCTGACTTTC.

The chain carries TRBV7-6 and TRBJ2-7, with a possible D match to TRBD1 (5 bases). The CDR3 contains 13 residues. Trimming shortened V by 5 bases and J by 5 bases, and 13 bases separated the two germline ends. Per the germline V gene, CDR1 is SGHVS and CDR2 is FNYEAQ. The CDR3 coding sequence is TGTGCCAGCAGCCTACAGGCTTTCGACGAGCAGTACTTC. Protein sequence: CASSLQAFDEQYF.